The T cell receptor (beta chain) described here comes from a study of blood T cell repertoires in COVID-19. Across the study: Whether acute or convalescent, the COVID-19 samples came from the United States, Italy and Spain. The cDNA or gDNA used as material had been derived from T cells, B-cell-depleted T cells, or PBMCs.

This clone appeared once. With a much larger clone just one base away, this may be a read error. Original methodology: Reference gene primer amplification in the assay estimated nucleated cell counts. The table came from immunoSEQ multiplex PCR; TCRdb's copy has only in-frame clones and leaves some out. V and J calls and clone size come straight from that table; D and trimming were deduced from the DNA. The sample includes approximately 250,000 clones, 70% to 90% of them seen just once. The TCR comes from a man aged 55 to 69 who had recovered from COVID-19. Sequences were obtained from peripheral blood.

DNA of the CDR3: TGTGCCAGCAGCTTGGACAGGGGCTCACTACTGCGCGCTTTCTTT. Translation: CASSLDRGSLLRAFF. The chain joins TRBV5-6 to TRBJ1-1; 7 bases line up with TRBD1. The CDR3 runs to 15 residues. From germline, CDR1 is SGHDT and CDR2 YYEEEE. V shed 0 bases and J 11 bases; nucleotides not matched to a gene: 13.